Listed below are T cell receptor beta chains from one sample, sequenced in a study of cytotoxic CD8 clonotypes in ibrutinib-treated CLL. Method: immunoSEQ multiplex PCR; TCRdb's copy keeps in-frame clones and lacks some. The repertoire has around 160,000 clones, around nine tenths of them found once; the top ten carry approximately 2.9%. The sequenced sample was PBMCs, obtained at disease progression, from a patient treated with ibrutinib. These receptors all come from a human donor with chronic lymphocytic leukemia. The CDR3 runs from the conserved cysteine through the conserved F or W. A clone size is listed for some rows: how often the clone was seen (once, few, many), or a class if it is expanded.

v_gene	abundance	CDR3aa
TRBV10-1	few	CASSDRAGVTEQYF
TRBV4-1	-	CASSQDRGQGGSFTDTQYF
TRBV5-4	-	CASSLIPGGYTF
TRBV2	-	CASSVRSGRANEQFF
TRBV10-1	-	CAIALGQGGTNYGYTF
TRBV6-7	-	CASSYSMRRVTTDSNYGYTF
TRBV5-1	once	CASSFGGQETQYF
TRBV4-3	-	CASSRTSGRLDEQFF
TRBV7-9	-	CASSLGLGSEKLFF
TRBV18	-	CASSRGILNTGELFF
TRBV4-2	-	CASSQVYGREKPYEQYF
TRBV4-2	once	CASRDAVNTEAFF
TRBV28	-	CASIRFMSNQPQHF
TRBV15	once	CATSNNRAPLSYTF
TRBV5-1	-	CASSSARGERKETQYF
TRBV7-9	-	CASSFSDSRNTIYF
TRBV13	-	CASSLRVAPNNEQFF
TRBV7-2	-	CASSSENRGQGYTF
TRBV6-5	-	CASSYRIGAGANVLTF
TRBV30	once	CAWRVRTAISGANVLTF
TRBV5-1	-	CASSLLGTYYGYTF
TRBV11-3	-	CASSLDTGTYTQYF
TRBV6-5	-	CASSPLAKNIQYF
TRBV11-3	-	CASSLSDIQYF
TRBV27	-	CASSSVGFSNQPQHF
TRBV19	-	CASSIGGGSNQPQHF
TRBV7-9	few	CASSANTEAFF
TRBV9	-	CASSVVTGDTEAFF
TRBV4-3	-	CASSQRSRGQGGYGYTF
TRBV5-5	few	CASSKTAGTGDYEQYF
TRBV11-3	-	CASSYTSGSSYEQYF
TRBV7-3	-	CASRTGTGDTGELFF
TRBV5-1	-	CASSKGTGAPTNYGYTF
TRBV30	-	CAWAPWQLGTEAFF
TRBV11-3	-	CASARSAPYEQYF
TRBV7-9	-	CASSLKGAPNEKLFF
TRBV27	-	CASRLTGGSYEQYF
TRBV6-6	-	CAIFNPEGTGELFF
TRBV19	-	CASSLTGVVGLGEKLFF
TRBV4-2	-	CASSQETGTSGRINTQYF
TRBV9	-	CASSVNRGGGYTF
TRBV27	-	CASSPFYGRTNEKLFF
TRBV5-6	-	CASSLGRISGNTIYF
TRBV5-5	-	CASSFEREQYF
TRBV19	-	CASSGTQGGYEQYF
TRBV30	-	CACLGRGQETQYF
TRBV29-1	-	CSVDLAVSGGYTF
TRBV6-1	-	CASSETQEMNTEAFF
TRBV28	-	CASRLNRVYGNTIYF
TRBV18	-	CASSPEAEGTEAFF
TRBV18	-	CASSPEGLYGGYTF